This TCR beta chain was sequenced during a study of T cells expressing NK-cell markers. Study information: Seven of the eight sequenced donors were classified as HCMV-seropositive, and one was classified as seronegative.

General study findings and limits: HCMV specificity of the expanded NKG2C+ T cell clones stayed unclear. These clonotypes, the leaders elsewhere, also led the CD3+CD56-NKG2C+ fraction in a handful of donors. In a group of several donors, dominant NKG2C+ clonotypes represented about 1.0-7.0% of CD8+ T cells.

Notes on this clonotype: The antigen is undetermined.

TCRdb reanalyzed the 5' RACE reads, giving one entry per CDR3 protein sequence and no DNA. The sample shows some 600,000 distinct CDR3 sequences, and approximately 4% sits with its ten largest clones. Germline lookup yields CDR1 MNHNS and CDR2 SASEGT. The CDR3 is 15 amino acids. This sequence originates from a man younger than 30 in good health. The sequenced sample was blood T cells: a sorted CD56 or NKG2C T cell subset, CD4+ or CD8+ T cells, or bulk PBMC T cells (not recorded which). The J gene is TRBJ2-5, the V gene TRBV6-1; TCRdb outputs TRBD2, but without DNA this stays unchecked. The CDR3 reads CASSPTSGIQETQYF.